These T cell receptor beta chains were read from a single sample in a study of technical replicates of blood from several donors. Only in-frame clones appear in the TCRdb table, and some are missing; sequencing was by immunoSEQ multiplex PCR. Here the sample spans tens of thousands of clones, approximately 96% being singletons. Sequences were obtained from T cells isolated from PBMCs. Receptors were obtained from a human donor in good health. Both conserved end residues are part of each CDR3. Each record gives: D gene, V gene, J gene, clone size, CDR3 DNA, CDR3 protein. A D gene is named only where the DNA matches it firmly. Where a row states a size, it is once, few, many or the class of an expanded clone; other rows omit it.

d_gene: -
v_gene: TRBV7-9
j_gene: TRBJ1-1
abundance: -
CDR3nt: TGTGCCAGCAGCTTAGGGGAGGGGATAAACACTGAAGCTTTCTTT
CDR3aa: CASSLGEGINTEAFF

d_gene: -
v_gene: TRBV30
j_gene: TRBJ2-7
abundance: -
CDR3nt: TGTGCCTGGAGGACAGCAGGTACATACGAGCAGTACTTC
CDR3aa: CAWRTAGTYEQYF

d_gene: -
v_gene: TRBV29-1
j_gene: TRBJ1-2
abundance: -
CDR3nt: TGCAGCGTTGAAAATGGAGGAGGGTATGGCTACACCTTC
CDR3aa: CSVENGGGYGYTF

d_gene: -
v_gene: TRBV9
j_gene: TRBJ2-5
abundance: -
CDR3nt: TGTGCCAGCAGCCCCCCCGGGGGAGAGTTAGAGACCCAGTACTTC
CDR3aa: CASSPPGGELETQYF

d_gene: -
v_gene: TRBV27
j_gene: TRBJ2-5
abundance: -
CDR3nt: TGTGCCAGCAGTTTGTCGGGAGCGGAAGAGACCCAGTACTTC
CDR3aa: CASSLSGAEETQYF

d_gene: TRBD2
v_gene: TRBV28
j_gene: TRBJ2-1
abundance: -
CDR3nt: TGTGCCAGCAGTTATAGCGGGGAGCAGTTCTTC
CDR3aa: CASSYSGEQFF

d_gene: -
v_gene: TRBV10-3
j_gene: TRBJ1-2
abundance: -
CDR3nt: TGTGCCATCAGTGAGATTACAGGGAGTGGCTACACCTTC
CDR3aa: CAISEITGSGYTF

d_gene: -
v_gene: TRBV5-4
j_gene: TRBJ2-2
abundance: -
CDR3nt: TGTGCCAGCAGCTTGGGCCTCGGCGGGGAGCTGTTTTTT
CDR3aa: CASSLGLGGELFF

d_gene: TRBD1
v_gene: TRBV6-5
j_gene: TRBJ2-7
abundance: -
CDR3nt: TGTGCCAGCAGTTACTCGGTGGGACAGGTATACTACGAGCAGTACTTC
CDR3aa: CASSYSVGQVYYEQYF

d_gene: TRBD1
v_gene: TRBV11-3
j_gene: TRBJ2-3
abundance: -
CDR3nt: TGTGCCAGCAGCCCCGGGACAGGGCACCCAGATACGCAGTATTTT
CDR3aa: CASSPGTGHPDTQYF

d_gene: TRBD2
v_gene: TRBV5-4
j_gene: TRBJ2-7
abundance: -
CDR3nt: TGTGCCAGCAGCGCGGGACTAGCGGGTCTCTACGAGCAGTACTTC
CDR3aa: CASSAGLAGLYEQYF

d_gene: TRBD1
v_gene: TRBV5-4
j_gene: TRBJ2-7
abundance: -
CDR3nt: TGTGCCAGCAGCTCGCCCGGGACAGGGGTGGGATACGAGCAGTACTTC
CDR3aa: CASSSPGTGVGYEQYF

d_gene: TRBD2
v_gene: TRBV10-1
j_gene: TRBJ2-1
abundance: -
CDR3nt: TGCGCCAGCAGTGAGTCGGGACTAGCGTATGAGCAGTTCTTC
CDR3aa: CASSESGLAYEQFF

d_gene: TRBD2
v_gene: TRBV9
j_gene: TRBJ2-7
abundance: -
CDR3nt: TGTGCCAGCAGCCTAGCGGGGGGACCCTACGAGCAGTACTTC
CDR3aa: CASSLAGGPYEQYF

d_gene: TRBD2
v_gene: TRBV25-1
j_gene: TRBJ2-7
abundance: -
CDR3nt: TGTGCCAGCAGTAGGGAGCGGGGGACCTACGAGCAGTACTTC
CDR3aa: CASSRERGTYEQYF

d_gene: -
v_gene: TRBV19
j_gene: TRBJ1-5
abundance: -
CDR3nt: TGTGCCAGTAGTATACGTAATAGGGGAACCGGATATAGCAATCAGCCCCAGCATTTT
CDR3aa: CASSIRNRGTGYSNQPQHF

d_gene: -
v_gene: TRBV2
j_gene: TRBJ2-1
abundance: -
CDR3nt: TGTGCCAGCAGGCAGGGAAGGCTAGACAATGAGCAGTTCTTC
CDR3aa: CASRQGRLDNEQFF

d_gene: TRBD2
v_gene: TRBV29-1
j_gene: TRBJ2-5
abundance: -
CDR3nt: TGCAGCGTTGCAACTAGCGGAGAGACCCAGTACTTC
CDR3aa: CSVATSGETQYF

d_gene: TRBD2
v_gene: TRBV10-3
j_gene: TRBJ2-1
abundance: -
CDR3nt: TGTGCCATCAGTGCCCAAACCCTAGCGGGAGCCTACAATGAGCAGTTCTTC
CDR3aa: CAISAQTLAGAYNEQFF

d_gene: TRBD2
v_gene: TRBV9
j_gene: TRBJ2-7
abundance: -
CDR3nt: TGTGCCAGCAGCGCCCGACCGGGACTAGCGGGAGGGGAGCAGTACTTC
CDR3aa: CASSARPGLAGGEQYF

d_gene: TRBD1
v_gene: TRBV6-1
j_gene: TRBJ1-1
abundance: once
CDR3nt: TGTGCCAGCATCTTTGACAGGGGGACTGAAGCTTTCTTT
CDR3aa: CASIFDRGTEAFF

d_gene: -
v_gene: TRBV7-9
j_gene: TRBJ2-7
abundance: -
CDR3nt: TGTGCCAGCAGCTTAGACAGTACCTACGAGCAGTACTTC
CDR3aa: CASSLDSTYEQYF

d_gene: -
v_gene: TRBV19
j_gene: TRBJ2-5
abundance: -
CDR3nt: TGTGCCAGTAGTAGGGACTTACAAGAGACCCAGTACTTC
CDR3aa: CASSRDLQETQYF

d_gene: -
v_gene: TRBV11-3
j_gene: TRBJ2-7
abundance: once
CDR3nt: TGTGCCAGCAGCTTAGGTCGGGTAGAGCAGTACTTC
CDR3aa: CASSLGRVEQYF

d_gene: TRBD2
v_gene: TRBV30
j_gene: TRBJ2-5
abundance: -
CDR3nt: TGTGCCTGGAGTACCTGGGGGGGGAGTTTGATCGAGACCCAGTACTTC
CDR3aa: CAWSTWGGSLIETQYF

d_gene: TRBD2
v_gene: TRBV29-1
j_gene: TRBJ2-3
abundance: once
CDR3nt: TGCAGCGTTGAGATAGCGGGAGTCAGCACAGATACGCAGTATTTT
CDR3aa: CSVEIAGVSTDTQYF

d_gene: -
v_gene: TRBV4-1
j_gene: TRBJ1-4
abundance: -
CDR3nt: TGCGCCAGCAGCCAAGAGCCCACAGGGTGGAGGAACGAAAAACTGTTTTTT
CDR3aa: CASSQEPTGWRNEKLFF

d_gene: TRBD1
v_gene: TRBV6-5
j_gene: TRBJ1-5
abundance: -
CDR3nt: TGTGCCAGCAGTCCGGACAGGAATCAGCCCCAGCATTTT
CDR3aa: CASSPDRNQPQHF

d_gene: TRBD2
v_gene: TRBV10-3
j_gene: TRBJ2-2
abundance: -
CDR3nt: TGTGCCATCTTGCGCGGGAGTACTAGCACCGGGGAGCTGTTTTTT
CDR3aa: CAILRGSTSTGELFF

d_gene: -
v_gene: TRBV5-1
j_gene: TRBJ1-2
abundance: -
CDR3nt: TGCGCCAGCAGCTTGAGGGATCGGACAGCTAACTATGGCTACACCTTC
CDR3aa: CASSLRDRTANYGYTF

d_gene: -
v_gene: TRBV27
j_gene: TRBJ2-5
abundance: -
CDR3nt: TGTGCCAGCAGTCCTGAAACAGGGCCCTTAGAGACCCAGTACTTC
CDR3aa: CASSPETGPLETQYF